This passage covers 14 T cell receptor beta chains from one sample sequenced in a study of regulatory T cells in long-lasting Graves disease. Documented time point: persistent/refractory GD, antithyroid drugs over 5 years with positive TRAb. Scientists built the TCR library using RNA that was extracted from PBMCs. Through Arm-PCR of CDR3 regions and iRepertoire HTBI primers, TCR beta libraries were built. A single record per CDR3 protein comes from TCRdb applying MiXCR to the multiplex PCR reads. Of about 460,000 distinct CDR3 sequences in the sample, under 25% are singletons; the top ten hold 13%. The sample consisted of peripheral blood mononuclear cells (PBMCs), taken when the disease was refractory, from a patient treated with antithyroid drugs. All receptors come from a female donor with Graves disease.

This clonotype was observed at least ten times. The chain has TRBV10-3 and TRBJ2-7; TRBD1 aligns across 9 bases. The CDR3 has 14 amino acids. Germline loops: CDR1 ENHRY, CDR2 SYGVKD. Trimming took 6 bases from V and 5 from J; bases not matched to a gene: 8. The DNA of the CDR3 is TGTGCCATCAGCCGTCCCGGGACAGGGAACGAGCAGTACTTC. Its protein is CAISRPGTGNEQYF.

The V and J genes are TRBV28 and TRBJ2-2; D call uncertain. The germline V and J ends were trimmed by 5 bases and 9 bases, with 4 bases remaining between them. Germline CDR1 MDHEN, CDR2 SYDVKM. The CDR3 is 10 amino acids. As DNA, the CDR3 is TGTGCCAGCAGTCGTTGGGAGCTGTTTTTT. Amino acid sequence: CASSRWELFF.

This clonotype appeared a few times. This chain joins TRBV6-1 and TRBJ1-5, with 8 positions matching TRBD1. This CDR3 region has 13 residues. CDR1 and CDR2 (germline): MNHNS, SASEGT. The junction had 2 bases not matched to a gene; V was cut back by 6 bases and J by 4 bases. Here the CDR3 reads CASRRDRNQPQHF. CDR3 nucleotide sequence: TGTGCCAGCAGGAGGGACAGGAATCAGCCCCAGCATTTT.

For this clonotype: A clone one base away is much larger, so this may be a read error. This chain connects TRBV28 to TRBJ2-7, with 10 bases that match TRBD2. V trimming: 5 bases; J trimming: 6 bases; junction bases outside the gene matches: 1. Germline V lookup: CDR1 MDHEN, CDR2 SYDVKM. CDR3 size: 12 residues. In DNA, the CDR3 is TGTGCCAGCAGTCAGCGGGGGGGCGAGCAGTACTTC. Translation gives CASSQRGGEQYF.

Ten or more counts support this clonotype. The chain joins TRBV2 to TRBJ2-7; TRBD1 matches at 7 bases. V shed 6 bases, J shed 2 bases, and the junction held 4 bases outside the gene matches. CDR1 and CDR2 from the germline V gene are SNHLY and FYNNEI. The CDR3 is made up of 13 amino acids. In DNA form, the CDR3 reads TGTGCCAGCAGAAAGACAGGGCCCTACGAGCAGTACTTC. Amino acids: CASRKTGPYEQYF.

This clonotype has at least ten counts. CDR3 in amino acids: CASKGTMNTEAFF. The DNA for the CDR3 is TGTGCCAGCAAGGGGACCATGAACACTGAAGCTTTCTTT. V usage is TRBV6-1 and J usage is TRBJ1-1, with D tentatively TRBD1 (5 bases). The CDR3 covers 13 residues. Germline loops: CDR1 MNHNS, CDR2 SASEGT. Trimming shortened V by 7 bases and J by 0 bases, and 9 bases separated the two germline ends.

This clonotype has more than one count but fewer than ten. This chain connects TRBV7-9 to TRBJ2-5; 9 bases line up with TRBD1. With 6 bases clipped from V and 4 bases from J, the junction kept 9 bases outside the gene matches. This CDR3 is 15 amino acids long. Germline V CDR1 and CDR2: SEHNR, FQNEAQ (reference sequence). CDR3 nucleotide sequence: TGTGCCAGCAGTTCAAACAGGGGGCGCCCAGAGACCCAGTACTTC. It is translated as CASSSNRGRPETQYF.

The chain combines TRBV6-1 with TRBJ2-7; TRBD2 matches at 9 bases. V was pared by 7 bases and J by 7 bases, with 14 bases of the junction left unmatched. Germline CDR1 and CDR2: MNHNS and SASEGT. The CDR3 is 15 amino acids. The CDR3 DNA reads TGTGCCAGCAACCCATCAGCGGGAGGCTCGGGGGAGCAGTACTTC. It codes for CASNPSAGGSGEQYF.

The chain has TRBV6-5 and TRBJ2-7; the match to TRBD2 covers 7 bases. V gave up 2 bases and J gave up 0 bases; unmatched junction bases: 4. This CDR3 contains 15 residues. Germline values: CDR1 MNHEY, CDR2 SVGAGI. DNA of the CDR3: TGTGCCAGCAGTTACCGGCGGGGGAGCTCCTACGAGCAGTACTTC. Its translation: CASSYRRGSSYEQYF.

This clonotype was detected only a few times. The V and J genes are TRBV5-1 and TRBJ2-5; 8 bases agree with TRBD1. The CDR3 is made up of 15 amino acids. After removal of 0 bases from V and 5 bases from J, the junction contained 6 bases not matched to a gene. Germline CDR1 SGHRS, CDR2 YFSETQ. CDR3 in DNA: TGCGCCAGCAGCTTGGTTCCAGGGGGCTCGGAGACCCAGTACTTC. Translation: CASSLVPGGSETQYF.

Here the CDR3 reads CASSLAGQGAGFNSPLHF. In DNA, the CDR3 is TGTGCCAGCAGCTTAGCCGGACAGGGGGCGGGCTTTAATTCACCCCTCCACTTT. The chain links TRBV7-2 to TRBJ1-6, with TRBD1 matching over 11 bases. Trimming cost V 0 bases and J 6 bases; bases outside gene matches: 7. Germline CDR1 is SGHTA and CDR2 is FQGNSA. This CDR3 contains 18 residues.

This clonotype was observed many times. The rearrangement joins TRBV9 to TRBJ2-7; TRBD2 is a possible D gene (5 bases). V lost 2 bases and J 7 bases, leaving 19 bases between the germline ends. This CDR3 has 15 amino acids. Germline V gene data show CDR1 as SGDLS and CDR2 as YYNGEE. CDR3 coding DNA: TGTGCCAGCAGCGTCGGAAGACTGATGACGGGGGAGCAGTACTTC. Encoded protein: CASSVGRLMTGEQYF.

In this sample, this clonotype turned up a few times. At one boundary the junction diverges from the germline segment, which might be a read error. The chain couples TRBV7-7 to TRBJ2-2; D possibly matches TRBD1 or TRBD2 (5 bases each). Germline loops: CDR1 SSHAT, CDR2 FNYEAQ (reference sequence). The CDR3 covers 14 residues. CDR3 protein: CASSSGPNTGELFF. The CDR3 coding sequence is TGTGCTAGCAGCTCGGGACCAAACACCGGGGAGCTGTTTTTT.

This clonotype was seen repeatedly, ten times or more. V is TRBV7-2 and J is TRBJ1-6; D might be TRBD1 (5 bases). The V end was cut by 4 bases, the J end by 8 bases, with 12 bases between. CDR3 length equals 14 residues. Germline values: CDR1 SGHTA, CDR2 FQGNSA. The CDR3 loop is CASSSQGVHSPLHF. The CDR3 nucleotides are TGTGCCAGCAGCTCCCAAGGGGTGCATTCACCCCTCCACTTT.